Following are 10 T cell receptor beta chains from one sample sequenced in a study of T-cell memory formation after mild COVID-19. TCRdb passed the 5' RACE reads through MiXCR, listing each CDR3 protein once. The sample includes about 400,000 distinct CDR3 sequences, roughly 24% seen only once; the top ten take 8.5% to 9%. Sequencing was performed on PBMCs or a T cell subset sorted from them (not recorded which). Receptors were obtained from an adult woman who had mild COVID-19 (a few samples of this study predate the infection). Cell type and time point are not known.

This chain joins TRBV6-5 and TRBJ2-1, with TRBD2 identical over 9 bases. The germline gives CDR1 MNHEY, CDR2 SVGAGI. This CDR3 is 16 amino acids long. V shed 0 bases, J shed 7 bases, and the junction held 7 bases outside the gene matches. CDR3 bases: TGTGCCAGCAGTTACTCGAATAGCGGGGGCACGAATGAGCAGTTCTTC. Amino acids: CASSYSNSGGTNEQFF.

This clonotype was detected many times. The V call is TRBV29-1, the J call TRBJ2-1; TRBD2 agrees at 7 bases. The CDR3 consists of 14 residues. Germline assignment: CDR1 SQVTM and CDR2 ANQGSEA. The V gene end was trimmed by 2 bases and the J gene end by 8 bases; junction bases not matched to a gene: 9. CDR3 amino acids: CSVEWGGTSDEQFF. The CDR3 DNA follows: TGCAGCGTTGAATGGGGTGGTACTAGCGATGAGCAGTTCTTC.

This clonotype has only a few counts. The V and J genes are TRBV15 and TRBJ2-2; 7 positions match TRBD1. Germline CDR1 is LNHNV and CDR2 is YYDKDF (reference sequence). The CDR3 extends over 15 amino acids. The V segment lost 5 bases and the J segment 6 bases; nucleotides outside the gene matches: 9. The chain's CDR3 is CATSLDRTWSGELFF. The CDR3 coding sequence is TGTGCCACCAGCTTGGACAGGACCTGGTCCGGGGAGCTGTTTTTT.

CDR3 amino acids: CASSPHGELFF. In DNA form, the CDR3 reads TGTGCCAGCAGCCCTCATGGGGAGCTGTTTTTT. The chain uses TRBV7-2 and TRBJ2-2; D not certain. This CDR3 spans 11 amino acids. The V and J ends lost 5 bases and 8 bases respectively, with 6 bases between them. Germline-derived CDR1 and CDR2 are SGHTA and FQGNSA. Based on the CDR3 plus reference TRBV7-2 and TRBJ2-2, the full variable domain is GAGVSQSPSNKVTEKGKDVELRCDPISGHTALYWYRQSLGQGLEFLIYFQGNSAPDKSGLPSDRFSAERTGGSVSTLTIQRTQQEDSAVYLCASSPHGELFFGEGSRLTVL.

This clonotype has a handful of counts. CDR3 bases: TGTGCCAGCAGCTTCTTGGCACTAGCGGGAGGGCCGTGGCCAGATACGCAGTATTTT. Encoded protein: CASSFLALAGGPWPDTQYF. This chain joins TRBV7-2 and TRBJ2-3, with 13 nucleotides matching TRBD2. Germline values: CDR1 SGHTA, CDR2 FQGNSA. With 3 bases clipped from V and 4 bases from J, the junction kept 13 bases outside the gene matches. CDR3 size: 19 residues.

There are a few counts of this clonotype. V is TRBV12-3 or TRBV12-4 and J is TRBJ1-6; D gene uncertain. V was clipped by 5 bases and J by 9 bases, with 11 bases between them. This CDR3 comprises 13 residues. The CDR3 DNA sequence: TGTGCCAGCAGTGTTCCCGGGCCTTCACCCCTCCACTTT. This encodes CASSVPGPSPLHF.

This clonotype was counted a few times. The CDR3 bases are TGTGCCAGCAGTTTTGGGGGACTAGCCTCCAATGAGCAGTTCTTC. This codes for CASSFGGLASNEQFF. V usage is TRBV6-2 or TRBV6-3 and J usage is TRBJ2-1; TRBD2 agrees at 9 bases. V shed 4 bases, J shed 6 bases, and the junction held 7 bases outside the gene matches. The CDR3 has 15 amino acids. Germline assignment: CDR1 MNHEY and CDR2 SVGEGT.

This clonotype was found a few times. V and J are TRBV9 and TRBJ2-3, with 7 nucleotides matching TRBD1. The CDR3 is made up of 15 amino acids. The junction had 7 bases not matched to a gene; V was cut back by 3 bases and J by 3 bases. The germline V gene encodes CDR1 SGDLS and CDR2 YYNGEE. CDR3 nucleotide sequence: TGTGCCAGCAGCGCCCCAGGGGGAGAAACAGATACGCAGTATTTT. This encodes CASSAPGGETDTQYF.

The chain recombines TRBV6-5 with TRBJ1-5; D call uncertain. Trimming took 0 bases from V and 11 from J, leaving 14 bases between them. This CDR3 is built from 14 residues. Germline V gene lookup returns CDR1 MNHEY and CDR2 SVGAGI. CDR3 coding DNA: TGTGCCAGCAGTTACTCGACAAGTATAGAGGCCCAGCATTTT. Translation: CASSYSTSIEAQHF.

This clonotype was detected many times. The chain is built from TRBV25-1 and TRBJ2-7, with D unresolved. The CDR3 is made up of 15 amino acids. Germline V gene data show CDR1 as MGHDK and CDR2 as SYGVNS. Trimming cost V 3 bases and J 5 bases, with 17 bases left between them. The CDR3: CASSDPLPPLHEQYF. In DNA, the CDR3 is TGTGCCAGCAGTGATCCCCTTCCCCCTCTTCACGAGCAGTACTTC.